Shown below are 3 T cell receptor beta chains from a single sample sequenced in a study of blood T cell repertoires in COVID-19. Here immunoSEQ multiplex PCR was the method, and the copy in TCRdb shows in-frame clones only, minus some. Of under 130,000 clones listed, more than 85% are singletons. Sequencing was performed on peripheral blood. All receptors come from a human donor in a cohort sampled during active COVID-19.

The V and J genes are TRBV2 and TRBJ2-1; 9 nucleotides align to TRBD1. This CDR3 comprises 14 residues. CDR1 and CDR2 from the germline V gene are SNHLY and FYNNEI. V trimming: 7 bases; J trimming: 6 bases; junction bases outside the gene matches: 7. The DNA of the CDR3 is TGTGCCAGCACATCACAGGGGGCGCGCAATGAGCAGTTCTTC. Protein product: CASTSQGARNEQFF.

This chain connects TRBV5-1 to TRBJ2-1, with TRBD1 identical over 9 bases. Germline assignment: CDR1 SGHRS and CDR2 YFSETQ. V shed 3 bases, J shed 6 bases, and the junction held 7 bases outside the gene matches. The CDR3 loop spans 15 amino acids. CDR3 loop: CASSWGTGIANEQFF. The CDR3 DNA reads TGCGCCAGCAGCTGGGGGACAGGGATTGCCAATGAGCAGTTCTTC.

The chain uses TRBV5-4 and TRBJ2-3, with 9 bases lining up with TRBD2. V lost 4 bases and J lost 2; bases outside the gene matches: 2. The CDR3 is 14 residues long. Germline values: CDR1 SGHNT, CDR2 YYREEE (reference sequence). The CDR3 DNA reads TGTGCCAGCAGCCTAGCGGGGTACACAGATACGCAGTATTTT. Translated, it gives CASSLAGYTDTQYF.